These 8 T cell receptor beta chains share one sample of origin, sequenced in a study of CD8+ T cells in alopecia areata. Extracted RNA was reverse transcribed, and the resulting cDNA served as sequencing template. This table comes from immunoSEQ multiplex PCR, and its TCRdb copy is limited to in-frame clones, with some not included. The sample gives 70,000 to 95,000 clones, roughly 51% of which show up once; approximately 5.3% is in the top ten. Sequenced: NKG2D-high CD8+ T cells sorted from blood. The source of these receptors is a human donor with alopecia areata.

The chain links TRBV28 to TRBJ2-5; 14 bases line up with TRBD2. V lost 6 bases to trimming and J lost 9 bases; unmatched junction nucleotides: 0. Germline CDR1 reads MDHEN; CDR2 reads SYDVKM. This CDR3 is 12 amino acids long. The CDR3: CASRGLAGAQYF. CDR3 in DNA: TGTGCCAGCAGGGGACTAGCGGGGGCCCAGTACTTC.

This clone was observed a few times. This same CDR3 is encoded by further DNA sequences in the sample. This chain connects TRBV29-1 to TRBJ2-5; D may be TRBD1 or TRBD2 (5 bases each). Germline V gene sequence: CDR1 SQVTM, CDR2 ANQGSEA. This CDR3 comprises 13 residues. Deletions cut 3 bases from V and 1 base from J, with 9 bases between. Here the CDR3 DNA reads TGCAGCGTTGATGGGGGAGTCCAAGAGACCCAGTACTTC. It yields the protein CSVDGGVQETQYF.

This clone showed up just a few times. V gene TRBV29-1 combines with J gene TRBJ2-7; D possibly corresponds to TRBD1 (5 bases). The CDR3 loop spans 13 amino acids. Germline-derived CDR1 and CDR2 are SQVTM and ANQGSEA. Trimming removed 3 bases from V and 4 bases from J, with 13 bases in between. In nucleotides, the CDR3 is TGCAGCGTTGACACAGGTTCCCAGTACGAGCAGTACTTC. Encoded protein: CSVDTGSQYEQYF.

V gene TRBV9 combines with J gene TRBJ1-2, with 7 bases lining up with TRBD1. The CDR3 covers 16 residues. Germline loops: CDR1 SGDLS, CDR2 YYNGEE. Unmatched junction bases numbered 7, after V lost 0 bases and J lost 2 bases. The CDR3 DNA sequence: TGTGCCAGCAGCGTAGCTACCGGACAGGCGAACTATGGCTACACCTTC. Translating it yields CASSVATGQANYGYTF. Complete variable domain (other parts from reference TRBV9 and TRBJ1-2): DSGVTQTPKHLITATGQRVTLRCSPRSGDLSVYWYQQSLDQGLQFLIQYYNGEERAKGNILERFSAQQFPDLHSELNLSSLELGDSALYFCASSVATGQANYGYTFGSGTRLTVV.

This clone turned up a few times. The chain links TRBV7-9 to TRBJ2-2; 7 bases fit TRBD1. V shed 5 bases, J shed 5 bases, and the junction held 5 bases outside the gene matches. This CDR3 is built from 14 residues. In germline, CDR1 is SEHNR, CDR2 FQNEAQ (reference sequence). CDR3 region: CASSPDRVTGELFF. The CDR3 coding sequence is TGTGCCAGCAGCCCTGACAGGGTAACCGGGGAGCTGTTTTTT.

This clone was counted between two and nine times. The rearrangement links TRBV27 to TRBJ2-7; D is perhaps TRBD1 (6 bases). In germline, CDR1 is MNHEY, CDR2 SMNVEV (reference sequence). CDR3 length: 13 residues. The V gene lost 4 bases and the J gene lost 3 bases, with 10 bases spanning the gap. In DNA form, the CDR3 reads TGTGCCAGCAGTTCTGGACAGCGCTACGAGCAGTACTTC. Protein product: CASSSGQRYEQYF.

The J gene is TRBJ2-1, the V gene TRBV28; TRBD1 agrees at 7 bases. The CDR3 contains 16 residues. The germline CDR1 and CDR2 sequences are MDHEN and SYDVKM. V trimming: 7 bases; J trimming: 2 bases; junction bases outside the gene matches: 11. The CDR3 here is CASTLGGRGTYNEQFF. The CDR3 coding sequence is TGTGCCAGCACCCTAGGGGGCAGGGGGACCTACAATGAGCAGTTCTTC.

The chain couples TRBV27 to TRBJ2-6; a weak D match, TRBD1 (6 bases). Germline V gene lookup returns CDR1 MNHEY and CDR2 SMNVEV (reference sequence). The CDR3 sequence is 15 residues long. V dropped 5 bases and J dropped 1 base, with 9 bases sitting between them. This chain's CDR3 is CASSLDRSGANVLTF. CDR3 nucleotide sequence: TGTGCCAGCAGTCTAGACAGGTCTGGGGCCAACGTCCTGACTTTC.